The sequence of this T cell receptor (beta chain) was determined in a study of T-cell memory formation after mild COVID-19. Trimming removed 0 bases at V and 12 bases at J, with 15 bases between. Looked up from germline, CDR1 is MNHEY and CDR2 is SVGEGT. The CDR3 consists of 14 residues. TCRdb fed the 5' RACE reads into MiXCR, producing one record per CDR3 protein. The sample holds about 180,000 distinct CDR3 sequences; around a sixth are singletons and the top ten take 3.9%. The specimen was PBMCs or a T cell subset sorted from them (not recorded which). The V and J genes are TRBV6-2 or TRBV6-3 and TRBJ1-5, with TRBD1 as a possible D gene (5 bases). The receptor was isolated from a man younger than 35 who had mild COVID-19 (a few samples of this study predate the infection). Cell type and time point are not known. This CDR3 is CASSYSKRQSGQHF. In DNA form, the CDR3 reads TGTGCCAGCAGTTACTCGAAGAGACAGTCTGGCCAGCATTTT.